One and the same sample provided the 25 T cell receptor beta chains below, sequenced in a study of blood T cell repertoires in COVID-19 (dated by TCRdb to the early 2020s). Preparation of the library involved the immunoSEQ multiplex PCR assay. In its TCRdb copy, this immuneACCESS table keeps in-frame sequences only and misses some clones. Where compared with another copy, unresolved V genes explain less than half of these, and the others have no known cause. The sample yields under 70,000 clones; around 77% were counted once. The top ten clonotypes cover around 10% of the sample. Source material: peripheral blood. These receptors came from a human donor in a cohort sampled during active COVID-19.

The J gene is TRBJ1-3, the V gene TRBV12-3 or TRBV12-4; the D is unclear. The CDR3 contains 12 residues. The germline V and J ends were trimmed by 2 bases and 6 bases, with 5 bases remaining between them. The CDR3 DNA reads TGTGCCAGCAGTTTAATAGCAAACACCATATATTTT. Protein: CASSLIANTIYF.

The J gene is TRBJ2-2, the V gene TRBV5-1, with 12 bases identical to TRBD1. In germline, CDR1 is SGHRS, CDR2 YFSETQ. V shed 3 bases, J shed 5 bases, and the junction held 5 bases outside the gene matches. There are 16 residues in the CDR3. The CDR3: CASSYRDRGLTGELFF. The CDR3, as DNA: TGCGCCAGCAGCTACCGGGACAGGGGGCTTACCGGGGAGCTGTTTTTT. Combining the CDR3 with reference TRBV5-1 and TRBJ2-2 gives the whole variable domain KAGVTQTPRYLIKTRGQQVTLSCSPISGHRSVSWYQQTPGQGLQFLFEYFSETQRNKGNFPGRFSGRQFSNSRSEMNVSTLELGDSALYLCASSYRDRGLTGELFFGEGSRLTVL.

The sample holds one count of this clone. The rearrangement uses TRBV7-3 and TRBJ1-1; 9 nucleotides align to TRBD1. Per germline, CDR1 SGHTA and CDR2 FQGTGA. The V gene end was trimmed by 4 bases and the J gene end by 4 bases; junction bases not matched to a gene: 4. This CDR3 has 14 amino acids. The CDR3 reads CASSSGTGSTEAFF. The CDR3 region has the DNA TGTGCCAGCAGCTCGGGGACAGGGAGCACTGAAGCTTTCTTT.

This clone was observed a few times. The V call is TRBV7-2, the J call TRBJ1-5; no reliable D call. Germline V gene data show CDR1 as SGHTA and CDR2 as FQGNSA. Trimming shortened V by 5 bases and J by 6 bases, and 14 bases separated the two germline ends. There are 14 residues in the CDR3. CDR3 loop: CASSPSGQRQPQHF. DNA for the CDR3: TGTGCCAGCAGCCCCAGTGGCCAACGTCAGCCCCAGCATTTT.

V is TRBV6-2 or TRBV6-3 and J is TRBJ1-5; tentative D call: TRBD1 (5 bases). This CDR3 is 14 amino acids long. Germline V gene sequence: CDR1 MNHEY, CDR2 SVGEGT. Trimming removed 4 bases from V and 7 bases from J, with 14 bases in between. DNA for the CDR3: TGTGCCAGCAGTTTCGTCCCGGGGGGACAGCCCCAGCATTTT. This gives the protein CASSFVPGGQPQHF.

The chain links TRBV30 to TRBJ2-7, with D possibly matching TRBD2 (5 bases). This CDR3 comprises 13 residues. V lost 5 bases to trimming and J lost 2 bases, with 13 bases between them. Germline assignment: CDR1 GTSNPN and CDR2 SVGIG (reference sequence). The CDR3 nucleotides read TGTGCCTGGGTTAGACGGGAAACCTACGAGCAGTACTTC. This codes for CAWVRRETYEQYF.

The chain carries TRBV30 and TRBJ1-2; 10 nucleotides match TRBD1. CDR1 is GTSNPN and CDR2 is SVGIG in the germline V gene (reference sequence). The CDR3 spans 13 residues. V was pared by 0 bases and J by 7 bases, with 2 bases of the junction left unmatched. The DNA for the CDR3 is TGTGCCTGGAGTGTGGGGACAGGGGTTGGCTACACCTTC. Protein product: CAWSVGTGVGYTF.

This clone was detected once. The rearrangement links TRBV19 to TRBJ1-5, with TRBD1 matching 8 bases. CDR1 LNHDA and CDR2 SQIVND come from the germline V gene (reference sequence). This CDR3 region has 13 residues. V was pared by 5 bases and J by 5 bases, with 2 bases of the junction left unmatched. DNA of the CDR3: TGTGCCAGTAGTGTGACAGGGGATCAGCCCCAGCATTTT. It encodes CASSVTGDQPQHF.

The V and J genes are TRBV6-4 and TRBJ2-7, with D perhaps TRBD1 (5 bases). V was trimmed by 0 bases and J by 9 bases, leaving 21 bases between them. This CDR3 has 16 amino acids. Germline V gene data show CDR1 as MRHNA and CDR2 as SNTAGT. Here the CDR3 reads CASSDSGRVAPLWQYF. For the CDR3, the DNA is TGTGCCAGCAGTGACTCGGGCAGGGTCGCCCCCCTATGGCAGTACTTC.

The chain uses TRBV18 and TRBJ2-3; 8 nucleotides line up with TRBD2. Germline CDR1 is KGHSH and CDR2 is LQKENI. The CDR3 totals 16 residues. V lost 0 bases, J lost 3 bases, and 5 bases stayed unmatched. The CDR3 DNA is TGTGCCAGCTCACCACCGGGGAGCGGGAGAACAGATACGCAGTATTTT. It translates to CASSPPGSGRTDTQYF.

The V call is TRBV18, the J call TRBJ1-1; 11 bases fit TRBD1. V lost 1 base, J lost 5 bases, and 9 bases stayed unmatched. CDR1 is KGHSH and CDR2 is LQKENI in the germline V gene. The CDR3 has 17 amino acids. This CDR3 is CASSPRGTGGRFTEAFF. The CDR3 nucleotides are TGTGCCAGCTCACCACGCGGGACAGGGGGTAGGTTTACTGAAGCTTTCTTT. The complete variable domain, with remaining parts taken from reference TRBV18 and TRBJ1-1, reads NAGVMQNPRHLVRRRGQEARLRCSPMKGHSHVYWYRQLPEEGLKFMVYLQKENIIDESGMPKERFSAEFPKEGPSILRIQQVVRGDSAAYFCASSPRGTGGRFTEAFFGQGTRLTVV.

The chain recombines TRBV5-6 with TRBJ1-1; no reliable D call. V was shortened by 0 bases and J by 4 bases, with 10 bases between the two germline ends. Germline V lookup: CDR1 SGHDT, CDR2 YYEEEE. The CDR3 extends over 14 amino acids. CDR3 bases: TGTGCCAGCAGCTTGGGGGCCCGGGGCACTGAAGCTTTCTTT. Residues: CASSLGARGTEAFF.

The chain is built from TRBV4-3 and TRBJ2-3; 9 bases are a match to TRBD2. CDR1 and CDR2 from the germline V gene are LGHNA and YSLEER. V trimming: 0 bases; J trimming: 7 bases; junction bases outside the gene matches: 8. This CDR3 spans 16 amino acids. DNA of the CDR3: TGCGCCAGCAGCCAAGAGGCTAGCGGGACCCGTAATACGCAGTATTTT. This codes for CASSQEASGTRNTQYF.

The V gene is TRBV24-1, the J gene TRBJ2-2; TRBD2 agrees at 13 bases. V trimming: 4 bases; J trimming: 8 bases; junction bases outside the gene matches: 18. Germline V CDR1 and CDR2: KGHDR, SFDVKD. The CDR3 extends over 20 amino acids. CDR3 nucleotides: TGTGCCACCAGTGACTCTCGACACACACTAGCGGGAGGGTTGGCGGGGGAGCTGTTTTTT. As protein: CATSDSRHTLAGGLAGELFF.

The chain couples TRBV18 to TRBJ2-2; possibly TRBD2 for D (5 bases). Germline V lookup: CDR1 KGHSH, CDR2 LQKENI. V gave up 5 bases and J gave up 5 bases, with 15 bases separating them. The CDR3 runs to 15 residues. The chain's CDR3 is CASSSTGENTGELFF. The CDR3 bases are TGTGCCAGCTCATCAACCGGGGAAAATACCGGGGAGCTGTTTTTT.

The chain carries TRBV2 and TRBJ2-5, with D perhaps TRBD2 (6 bases). CDR3 size: 11 residues. V was trimmed by 7 bases and J by 4 bases, leaving 7 bases between them. Germline CDR1 and CDR2: SNHLY and FYNNEI. CDR3 region: CASMGGETQYF. In DNA form, the CDR3 reads TGTGCCAGCATGGGGGGAGAGACCCAGTACTTC.

CDR3 amino acids: CATDPTTSGRGNEQFF. CDR3 nucleotide sequence: TGTGCCACCGACCCCACTACTAGCGGGAGGGGGAATGAGCAGTTCTTC. This chain uses TRBV19 with TRBJ2-1; 13 nucleotides agree with TRBD2. The CDR3 spans 16 residues. Germline-derived CDR1 and CDR2 are LNHDA and SQIVND (reference sequence). The junction had 13 bases not matched to a gene; V was cut back by 10 bases and J by 7 bases. Filled out from reference TRBV19 and TRBJ2-1, the complete variable domain reads DGGITQSPKYLFRKEGQNVTLSCEQNLNHDAMYWYRQDPGQGLRLIYYSQIVNDFQKGDIAEGYSVSREKKESFPLTVTSAQKNPTAFYLCATDPTTSGRGNEQFFGPGTRLTVL.

This sequence joins TRBV2 and TRBJ1-2, with 9 positions matching TRBD1. Looked up from germline, CDR1 is SNHLY and CDR2 is FYNNEI. V dropped 6 bases and J dropped 7; count of bases not matched to a gene: 9. The CDR3 length is 14 residues. The CDR3: CASSRDREISGYTF. For the CDR3, the DNA is TGTGCCAGCAGCCGGGACAGGGAAATAAGTGGCTACACCTTC.

The chain links TRBV9 to TRBJ2-3, with D unresolved. V shed 3 bases and J shed 0 bases, with 14 bases lying between them. The CDR3 loop spans 16 amino acids. CDR1 is SGDLS, CDR2 YYNGEE, per germline. The CDR3 loop reads CASSALLSTSTDTQYF. The CDR3 DNA is TGTGCCAGCAGCGCCCTCCTTAGCACTAGCACAGATACGCAGTATTTT.

The CDR3 region has the DNA TGTGCCTTCAGTTTAAGTGCTCACGAGCAGTACTTC. The encoded protein is CAFSLSAHEQYF. V is TRBV30 and J is TRBJ2-7; D gene ambiguous. Looked up from germline, CDR1 is GTSNPN and CDR2 is SVGIG (reference sequence). V was pared by 7 bases and J by 5 bases, with 15 bases between. The CDR3 sequence is 12 residues long.

V is TRBV5-1 and J is TRBJ2-7; 7 bases match TRBD2. Germline V gene data show CDR1 as SGHRS and CDR2 as YFSETQ. This CDR3 is built from 15 residues. Trimming removed 0 bases from V and 7 bases from J; junction bases left unmatched: 10. The CDR3, as DNA: TGCGCCAGCAGCTTGGCCGTCAGCGGGGCTTTAGAGCAGTACTTC. Translated, it gives CASSLAVSGALEQYF.

V gene TRBV14 combines with J gene TRBJ1-1; TRBD1 matches at 7 bases. The junction had 5 bases not matched to a gene; V was cut back by 4 bases and J by 0 bases. The CDR3 length is 15 residues. Per germline, CDR1 SGHDN and CDR2 FVKESK. DNA for the CDR3: TGTGCCAGCAGCCGGTCGGACAGGATGAACACTGAAGCTTTCTTT. Protein sequence: CASSRSDRMNTEAFF.

The V call is TRBV7-8, the J call TRBJ2-7; D possibly corresponds to TRBD1 (6 bases). V lost 5 bases and J lost 11, with 25 bases in between. Germline values: CDR1 SGHVS, CDR2 FQNEAQ. This CDR3 is 15 amino acids long. The CDR3: CASSPGVTAVIREYF. CDR3 DNA: TGTGCCAGCAGCCCAGGGGTGACAGCCGTAATCCGAGAGTACTTC.

This clone was counted a single time. The gene calls are TRBV6-5 and TRBJ1-2; 7 positions agree with TRBD1. Germline CDR1 reads MNHEY; CDR2 reads SVGAGI. This CDR3 region has 15 residues. With 9 bases clipped from V and 5 bases from J, the junction kept 15 bases outside the gene matches. Written as DNA, the CDR3 is TGTGCCAGTCAACGGGCTGACAGGGCTCCATATGGCTACACCTTC. It translates to CASQRADRAPYGYTF.

This clone has more than one count but fewer than ten. This chain links TRBV7-9 with TRBJ2-1, with D possibly TRBD2 on 6 matching bases. CDR1 is SEHNR and CDR2 is FQNEAQ in the germline V gene (reference sequence). Trimming left V 5 bases short and J 7 bases short, with 9 bases between. CDR3 length: 12 amino acids. The CDR3 region has the DNA TGTGCCAGCAGCCCGGGACTGAATGAGCAGTTCTTC. This codes for CASSPGLNEQFF.